The sequence of this T cell receptor beta chain was determined in a study of cytomegalovirus exposure and HLA in healthy donors. Whole-study results and caveats: For most TCR sequences rarity was the rule, although some public TCRs occurred in many donors.

The PCR had 60 Vbeta and 13 Jbeta primers. TCRdb's copy holds only in-frame clones and misses some; the assay was immunoSEQ multiplex PCR. There are a few hundred thousand clones in the sample; approximately 70% occur only once, and 1.5% to 2% lies in the top ten. The trim removed 8 bases at V and 3 bases at J, leaving 8 bases unmatched. Germline V CDR1 and CDR2: MNHEY, SMNVEV (reference sequence). The CDR3 covers 15 residues. This clone was counted a few times. Antigen: not known. The sample comprised PBMCs. The chain links TRBV27 to TRBJ2-2; 8 nucleotides match TRBD1. The origin of this receptor is a woman aged 30 to 39 in good health and CMV-seronegative. The CDR3 DNA sequence: TGTGCCAGCGGCTGGGGGACAGGTGACACCGGGGAGCTGTTTTTT. Translating it yields CASGWGTGDTGELFF.